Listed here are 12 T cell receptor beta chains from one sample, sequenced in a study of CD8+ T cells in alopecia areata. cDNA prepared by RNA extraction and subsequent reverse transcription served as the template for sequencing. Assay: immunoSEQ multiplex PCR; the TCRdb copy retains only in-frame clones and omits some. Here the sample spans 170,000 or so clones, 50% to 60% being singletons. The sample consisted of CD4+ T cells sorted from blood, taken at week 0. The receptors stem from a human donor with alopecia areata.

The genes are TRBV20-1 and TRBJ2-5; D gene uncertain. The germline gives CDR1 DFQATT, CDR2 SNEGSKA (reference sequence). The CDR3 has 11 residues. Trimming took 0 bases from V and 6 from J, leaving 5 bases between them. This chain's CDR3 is CSARDSQTQYF. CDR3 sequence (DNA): TGCAGTGCTAGAGATTCCCAGACCCAGTACTTC.

CDR3 amino acids: CASSSSGTDTQYF. The CDR3 bases are TGTGCCAGCAGCTCCTCAGGGACAGATACGCAGTATTTT. J is TRBJ2-3 and V is TRBV5-6; perhaps TRBD1 as D (5 bases). The V end was cut by 3 bases, the J end by 3 bases, with 8 bases between. This CDR3 contains 13 residues. Germline V gene lookup returns CDR1 SGHDT and CDR2 YYEEEE.

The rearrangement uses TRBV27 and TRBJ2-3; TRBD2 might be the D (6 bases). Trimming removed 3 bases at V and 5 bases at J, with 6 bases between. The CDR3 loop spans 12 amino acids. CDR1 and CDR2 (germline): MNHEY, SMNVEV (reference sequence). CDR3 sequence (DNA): TGTGCCAGCAGTTTCGGGGGAGATACGCAGTATTTT. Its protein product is CASSFGGDTQYF.

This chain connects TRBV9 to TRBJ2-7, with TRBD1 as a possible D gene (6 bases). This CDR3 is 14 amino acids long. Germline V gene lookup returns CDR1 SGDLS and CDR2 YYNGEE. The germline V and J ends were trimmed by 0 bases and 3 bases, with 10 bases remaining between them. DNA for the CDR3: TGTGCCAGCAGCGTAGGCAGGGGTTTCTACGAGCAGTACTTC. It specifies CASSVGRGFYEQYF.

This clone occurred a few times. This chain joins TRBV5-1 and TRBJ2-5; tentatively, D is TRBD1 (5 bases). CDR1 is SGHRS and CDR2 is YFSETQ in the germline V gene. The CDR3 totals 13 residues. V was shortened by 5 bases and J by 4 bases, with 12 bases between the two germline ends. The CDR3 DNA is TGCGCCAGCAGTCCGGACACGGGAGAGACCCAGTACTTC. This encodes CASSPDTGETQYF. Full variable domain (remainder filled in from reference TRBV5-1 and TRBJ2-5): KAGVTQTPRYLIKTRGQQVTLSCSPISGHRSVSWYQQTPGQGLQFLFEYFSETQRNKGNFPGRFSGRQFSNSRSEMNVSTLELGDSALYLCASSPDTGETQYFGPGTRLLVL.

The CDR3 sequence: CAWSEGIRYEQYF. As DNA, the CDR3 is TGTGCCTGGAGTGAGGGGATTCGGTACGAGCAGTACTTC. This rearrangement joins TRBV30 to TRBJ2-7; D possibly corresponds to TRBD1 (5 bases). V lost 1 base and J 4 bases, leaving 11 bases between the germline ends. The CDR3 has 13 residues. The germline V gene encodes CDR1 GTSNPN and CDR2 SVGIG (reference sequence).

The CDR3 sequence: CASKTAGGSNQPQHF. CDR3 bases: TGTGCCAGCAAAACGGCGGGGGGAAGCAATCAGCCCCAGCATTTT. The chain uses TRBV6-1 and TRBJ1-5, with a possible D match to TRBD1 (5 bases). V dropped 7 bases and J dropped 1 base, with 14 bases sitting between them. This CDR3 contains 15 residues. From germline, CDR1 is MNHNS and CDR2 SASEGT.

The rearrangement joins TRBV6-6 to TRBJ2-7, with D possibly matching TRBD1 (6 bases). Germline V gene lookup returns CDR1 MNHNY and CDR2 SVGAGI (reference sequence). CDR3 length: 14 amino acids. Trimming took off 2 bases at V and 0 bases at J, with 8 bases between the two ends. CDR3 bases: TGTGCCAGCAGTTACCAGGGGACCTCCTACGAGCAGTACTTC. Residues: CASSYQGTSYEQYF.

The CDR3 loop is CASIRGSFADTQYF. The CDR3 region has the DNA TGTGCCAGCATTAGAGGCTCTTTCGCAGATACGCAGTATTTT. The chain combines TRBV11-2 with TRBJ2-3; D remains ambiguous. The germline V gene encodes CDR1 SGHAT and CDR2 FQNNGV. V lost 7 bases to trimming and J lost 4 bases, with 15 bases between them. The CDR3 is made up of 14 amino acids.

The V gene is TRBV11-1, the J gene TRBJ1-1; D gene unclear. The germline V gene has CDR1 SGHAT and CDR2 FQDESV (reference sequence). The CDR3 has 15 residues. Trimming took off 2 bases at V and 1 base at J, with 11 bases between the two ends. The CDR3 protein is CASSLSPPQNTEAFF. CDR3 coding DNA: TGTGCCAGCAGCTTATCCCCTCCCCAGAACACTGAAGCTTTCTTT.

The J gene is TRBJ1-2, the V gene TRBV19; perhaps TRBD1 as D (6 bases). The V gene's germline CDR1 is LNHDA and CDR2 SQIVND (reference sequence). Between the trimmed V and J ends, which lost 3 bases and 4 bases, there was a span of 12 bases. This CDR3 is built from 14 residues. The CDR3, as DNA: TGTGCCAGTAGTATTCTACAGGGATCCTATGGCTACACCTTC. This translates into CASSILQGSYGYTF. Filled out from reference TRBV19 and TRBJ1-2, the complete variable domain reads DGGITQSPKYLFRKEGQNVTLSCEQNLNHDAMYWYRQDPGQGLRLIYYSQIVNDFQKGDIAEGYSVSREKKESFPLTVTSAQKNPTAFYLCASSILQGSYGYTFGSGTRLTVV.

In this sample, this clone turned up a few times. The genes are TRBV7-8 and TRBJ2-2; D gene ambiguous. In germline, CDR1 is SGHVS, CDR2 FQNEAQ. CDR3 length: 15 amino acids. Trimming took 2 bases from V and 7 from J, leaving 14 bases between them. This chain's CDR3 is CASSLRRMTGGELFF. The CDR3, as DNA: TGTGCCAGCAGCTTACGGAGAATGACGGGCGGGGAGCTGTTTTTT.